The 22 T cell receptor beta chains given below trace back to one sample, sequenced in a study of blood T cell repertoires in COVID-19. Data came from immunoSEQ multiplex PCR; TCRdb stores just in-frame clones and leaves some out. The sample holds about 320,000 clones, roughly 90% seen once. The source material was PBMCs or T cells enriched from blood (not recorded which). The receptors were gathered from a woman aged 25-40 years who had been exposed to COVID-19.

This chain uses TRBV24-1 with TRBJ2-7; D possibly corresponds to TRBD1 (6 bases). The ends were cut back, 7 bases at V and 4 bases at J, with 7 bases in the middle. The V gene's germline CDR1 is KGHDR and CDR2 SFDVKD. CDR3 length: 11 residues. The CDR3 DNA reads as TGTGCCACCAGCGACAGGTACGAGCAGTACTTC. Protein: CATSDRYEQYF.

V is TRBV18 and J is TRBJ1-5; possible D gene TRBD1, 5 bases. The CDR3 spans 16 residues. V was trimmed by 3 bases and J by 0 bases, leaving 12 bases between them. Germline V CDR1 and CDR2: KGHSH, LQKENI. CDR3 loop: CASSPRQLYSNQPQHF. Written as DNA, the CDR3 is TGTGCCAGCTCACCTAGACAGTTGTATAGCAATCAGCCCCAGCATTTT. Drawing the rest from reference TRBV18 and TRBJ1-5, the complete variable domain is NAGVMQNPRHLVRRRGQEARLRCSPMKGHSHVYWYRQLPEEGLKFMVYLQKENIIDESGMPKERFSAEFPKEGPSILRIQQVVRGDSAAYFCASSPRQLYSNQPQHFGDGTRLSIL.

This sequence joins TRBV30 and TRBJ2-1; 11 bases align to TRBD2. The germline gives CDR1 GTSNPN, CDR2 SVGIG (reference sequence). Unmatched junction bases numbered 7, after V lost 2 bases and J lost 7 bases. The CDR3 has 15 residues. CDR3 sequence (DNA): TGTGCCTGGAGTCCTTCTAGCGGGGGGAATAATGAGCAGTTCTTC. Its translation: CAWSPSSGGNNEQFF.

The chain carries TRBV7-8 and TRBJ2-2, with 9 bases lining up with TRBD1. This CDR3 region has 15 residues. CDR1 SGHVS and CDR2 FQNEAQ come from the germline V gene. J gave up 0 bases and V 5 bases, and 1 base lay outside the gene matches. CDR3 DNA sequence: TGTGCCAGCAGCGGACAGGGGACGAACACCGGGGAGCTGTTTTTT. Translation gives CASSGQGTNTGELFF.

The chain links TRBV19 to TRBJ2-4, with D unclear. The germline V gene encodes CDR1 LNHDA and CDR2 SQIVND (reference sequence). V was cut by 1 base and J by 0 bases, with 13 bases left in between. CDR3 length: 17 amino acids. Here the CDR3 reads CASSIVTALLAKNIQYF. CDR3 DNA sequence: TGTGCCAGTAGTATAGTAACAGCCCTCTTAGCCAAAAACATTCAGTACTTC.

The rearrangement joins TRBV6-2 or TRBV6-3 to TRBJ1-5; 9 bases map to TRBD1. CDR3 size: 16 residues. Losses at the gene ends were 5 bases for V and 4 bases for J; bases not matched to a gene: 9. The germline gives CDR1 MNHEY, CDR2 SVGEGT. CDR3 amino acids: CASSRSGTGINQPQHF. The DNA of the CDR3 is TGTGCCAGCAGTCGCTCCGGGACAGGGATAAATCAGCCCCAGCATTTT.

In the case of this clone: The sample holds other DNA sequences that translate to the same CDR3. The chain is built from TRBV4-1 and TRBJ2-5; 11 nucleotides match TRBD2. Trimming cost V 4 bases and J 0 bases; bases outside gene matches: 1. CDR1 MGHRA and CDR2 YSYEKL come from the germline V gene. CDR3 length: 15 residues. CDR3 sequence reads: CASSRGLADQETQYF. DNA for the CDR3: TGCGCCAGCAGCCGGGGACTAGCGGACCAAGAGACCCAGTACTTC.

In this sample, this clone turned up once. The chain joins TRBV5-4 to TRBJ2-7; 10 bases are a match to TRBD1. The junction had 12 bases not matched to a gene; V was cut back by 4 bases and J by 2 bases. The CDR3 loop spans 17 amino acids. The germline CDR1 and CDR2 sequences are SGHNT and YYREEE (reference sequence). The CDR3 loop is CASSLERAGTGAYEQYF. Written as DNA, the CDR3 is TGTGCCAGCAGCCTAGAAAGGGCCGGGACAGGGGCCTACGAGCAGTACTTC. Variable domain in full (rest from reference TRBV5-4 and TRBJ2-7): ETGVTQSPTHLIKTRGQQVTLRCSSQSGHNTVSWYQQALGQGPQFIFQYYREEENGRGNFPPRFSGLQFPNYSSELNVNALELDDSALYLCASSLERAGTGAYEQYFGPGTRLTVT.

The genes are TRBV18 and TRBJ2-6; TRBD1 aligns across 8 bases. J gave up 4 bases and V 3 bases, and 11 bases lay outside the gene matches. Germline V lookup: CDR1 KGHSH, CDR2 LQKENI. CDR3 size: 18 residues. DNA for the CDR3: TGTGCCAGCTCACCCTACGTTAGGACAGGGAGAGGGGCCAACGTCCTGACTTTC. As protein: CASSPYVRTGRGANVLTF.

The CDR3 protein is CASSPRTGVNNSPLHF. DNA for the CDR3: TGTGCCAGCAGCCCGCGTACAGGGGTAAATAATTCACCCCTCCACTTT. This rearrangement joins TRBV14 to TRBJ1-6, with TRBD1 matching over 7 bases. In germline, CDR1 is SGHDN, CDR2 FVKESK. The CDR3 extends over 16 amino acids. Trimming took 4 bases from V and 5 from J; bases not matched to a gene: 8.

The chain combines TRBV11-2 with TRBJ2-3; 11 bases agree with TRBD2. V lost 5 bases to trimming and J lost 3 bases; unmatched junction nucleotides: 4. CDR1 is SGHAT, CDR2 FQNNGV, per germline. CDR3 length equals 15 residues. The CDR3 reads CASSPASGGTDTQYF. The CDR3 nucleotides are TGTGCCAGCAGCCCTGCTAGCGGGGGGACAGATACGCAGTATTTT.

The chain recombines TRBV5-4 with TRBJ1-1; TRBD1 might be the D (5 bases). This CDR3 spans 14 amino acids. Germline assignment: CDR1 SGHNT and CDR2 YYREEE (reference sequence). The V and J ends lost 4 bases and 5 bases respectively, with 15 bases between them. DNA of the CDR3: TGTGCCAGCAGCCAATCGACAGATTCTACTGAAGCTTTCTTT. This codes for CASSQSTDSTEAFF.

In DNA form, the CDR3 reads TGCGCCAGCAGCCAGACACAGATAGCCAAAAACATTCAGTACTTC. As protein: CASSQTQIAKNIQYF. The rearrangement links TRBV4-3 to TRBJ2-4; D is uncertain. Germline V lookup: CDR1 LGHNA, CDR2 YSLEER. V was shortened by 3 bases and J by 0 bases, with 9 bases between the two germline ends. The CDR3 has 15 amino acids.

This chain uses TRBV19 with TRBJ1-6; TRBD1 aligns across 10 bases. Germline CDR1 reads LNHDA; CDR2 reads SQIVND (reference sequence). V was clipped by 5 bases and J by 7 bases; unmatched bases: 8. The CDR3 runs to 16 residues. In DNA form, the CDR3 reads TGTGCCAGTAGTCCCTTCCGGACAGGGGGGAATTCACCCCTCCACTTT. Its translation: CASSPFRTGGNSPLHF.

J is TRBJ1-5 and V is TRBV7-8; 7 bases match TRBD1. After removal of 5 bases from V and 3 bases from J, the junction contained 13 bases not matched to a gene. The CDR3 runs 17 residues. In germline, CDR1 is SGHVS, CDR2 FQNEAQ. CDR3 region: CASSPPLRQGPNQPQHF. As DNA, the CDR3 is TGTGCCAGCAGCCCACCTCTTAGACAGGGTCCCAATCAGCCCCAGCATTTT. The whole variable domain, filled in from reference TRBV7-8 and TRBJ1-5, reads GAGVSQSPRYKVAKRGQDVALRCDPISGHVSLFWYQQALGQGPEFLTYFQNEAQLDKSGLPSDRFFAERPEGSVSTLKIQRTQQEDSAVYLCASSPPLRQGPNQPQHFGDGTRLSIL.

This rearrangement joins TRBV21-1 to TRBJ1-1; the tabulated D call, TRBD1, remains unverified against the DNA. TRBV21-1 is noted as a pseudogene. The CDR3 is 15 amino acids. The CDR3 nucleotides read TGTGCCAGCACCTCGGTTGGGCATACTAACACTGAAGCTTTCTTT. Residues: CASTSVGHTNTEAFF.

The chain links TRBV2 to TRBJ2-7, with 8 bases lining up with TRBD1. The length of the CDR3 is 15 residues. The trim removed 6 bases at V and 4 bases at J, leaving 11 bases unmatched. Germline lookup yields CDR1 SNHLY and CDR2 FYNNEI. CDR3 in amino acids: CASSIEAGQAYEQYF. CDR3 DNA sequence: TGTGCCAGCAGCATTGAGGCGGGACAGGCTTACGAGCAGTACTTC.

The CDR3 DNA sequence: TGTGCCAGCTCACTAGGGGTTCTCGATGAGCAGTTCTTC. This encodes CASSLGVLDEQFF. The genes are TRBV18 and TRBJ2-1; D is possibly TRBD1 (5 bases). Trimming stripped 4 bases from V and 8 bases from J, with 12 bases between. Germline CDR1 and CDR2: KGHSH and LQKENI. The CDR3 has 13 amino acids.

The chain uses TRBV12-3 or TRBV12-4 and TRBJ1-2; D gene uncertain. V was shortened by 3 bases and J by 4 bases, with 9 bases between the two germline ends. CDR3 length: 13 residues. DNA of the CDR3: TGTGCCAGCAGTTTCGGGGAAGTCTATGGCTACACCTTC. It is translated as CASSFGEVYGYTF.

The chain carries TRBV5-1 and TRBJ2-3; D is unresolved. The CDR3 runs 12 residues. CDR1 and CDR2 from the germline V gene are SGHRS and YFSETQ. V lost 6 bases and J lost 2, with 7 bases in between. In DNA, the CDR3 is TGCGCCAGCACAGAAAACACAGATACGCAGTATTTT. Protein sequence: CASTENTDTQYF.

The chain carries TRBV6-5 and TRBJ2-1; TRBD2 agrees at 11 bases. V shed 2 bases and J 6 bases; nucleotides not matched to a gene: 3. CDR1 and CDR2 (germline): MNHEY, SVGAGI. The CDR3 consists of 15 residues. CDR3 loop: CASSYHSGGANEQFF. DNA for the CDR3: TGTGCCAGCAGTTACCATAGCGGGGGGGCCAATGAGCAGTTCTTC.

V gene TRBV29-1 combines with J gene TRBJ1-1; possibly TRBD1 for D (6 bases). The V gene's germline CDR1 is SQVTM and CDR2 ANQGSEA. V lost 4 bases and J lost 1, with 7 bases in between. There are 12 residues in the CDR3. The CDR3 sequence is CSVVGGNTEAFF. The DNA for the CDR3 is TGCAGCGTTGTAGGGGGGAACACTGAAGCTTTCTTT. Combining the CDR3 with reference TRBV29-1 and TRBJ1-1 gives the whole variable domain SAVISQKPSRDICQRGTSLTIQCQVDSQVTMMFWYRQQPGQSLTLIATANQGSEATYESGFVIDKFPISRPNLTFSTLTVSNMSPEDSSIYLCSVVGGNTEAFFGQGTRLTVV.